Listed here are 11 T cell receptor beta chains from one sample, sequenced in a study of beta chain features in type 1 diabetes. Investigators reverse transcribed all isolated RNA, so they sequenced expressed TCRB transcripts. Some clones are missing from TCRdb's copy, which holds only in-frame ones; the method was immunoSEQ multiplex PCR. The sample carries about 370,000 clones, more than 12% recorded once. Sequencing used naive CD4+ T cells from blood. These receptors originate from a woman under 30 in good health.

The chain couples TRBV5-1 to TRBJ1-1; tentatively, D is TRBD1 (5 bases). V lost 0 bases to trimming and J lost 4 bases, with 13 bases between them. The CDR3 totals 15 residues. The germline V gene has CDR1 SGHRS and CDR2 YFSETQ. CDR3 residues: CASSLGPGVLTEAFF. The CDR3 nucleotides read TGCGCCAGCAGCTTGGGACCGGGGGTACTCACTGAAGCTTTCTTT.

In this sample, this clone turned up a few times. The chain carries TRBV28 and TRBJ2-7, with D perhaps TRBD1 (6 bases). The ends were cut back, 5 bases at V and 2 bases at J, with 10 bases in the middle. The CDR3 is 13 amino acids. Looked up from germline, CDR1 is MDHEN and CDR2 is SYDVKM. The CDR3 DNA reads as TGTGCCAGCAGTCAACAGGGCCCCTACGAGCAGTACTTC. Protein: CASSQQGPYEQYF.

This clone occurred a few times. The chain employs TRBV30 and TRBJ2-7; D is uncertain. The CDR3 is 14 residues long. V lost 2 bases and J 5 bases, leaving 16 bases between the germline ends. Looked up from germline, CDR1 is GTSNPN and CDR2 is SVGIG (reference sequence). Written as DNA, the CDR3 is TGTGCCTGGAGTACCCCCCCCTCCGCGGACGAGCAGTACTTC. Protein product: CAWSTPPSADEQYF.

This clone was seen more than once but under ten times. The CDR3: CASSEYGKVNTEAFF. The CDR3 DNA reads as TGTGCCAGCAGTGAATACGGGAAGGTGAACACTGAAGCTTTCTTT. This sequence joins TRBV25-1 and TRBJ1-1; D call uncertain. The germline V gene encodes CDR1 MGHDK and CDR2 SYGVNS. V was shortened by 0 bases and J by 0 bases, with 8 bases between the two germline ends. The CDR3 length is 15 residues.

This chain uses TRBV9 with TRBJ1-5, with 9 bases lining up with TRBD1. V lost 8 bases and J lost 0; bases outside the gene matches: 3. The CDR3 extends over 14 amino acids. CDR1 SGDLS and CDR2 YYNGEE come from the germline V gene. The CDR3 region is CASGQGNSNQPQHF. DNA of the CDR3: TGTGCCAGTGGACAGGGGAATAGCAATCAGCCCCAGCATTTT. The whole variable domain, remainder taken from reference TRBV9 and TRBJ1-5, is DSGVTQTPKHLITATGQRVTLRCSPRSGDLSVYWYQQSLDQGLQFLIQYYNGEERAKGNILERFSAQQFPDLHSELNLSSLELGDSALYFCASGQGNSNQPQHFGDGTRLSIL.

V gene TRBV4-2 combines with J gene TRBJ2-7; the D gene is possibly TRBD1 (6 bases). This CDR3 region has 15 residues. The germline V gene has CDR1 LGHNA and CDR2 YNFKEQ. The germline V and J ends were trimmed by 4 bases and 0 bases, with 13 bases remaining between them. CDR3 nucleotide sequence: TGTGCCAGCAGCCCTACCGCAGGGGTCTCCTACGAGCAGTACTTC. Translated, it gives CASSPTAGVSYEQYF.

This clone was recorded a few times. This sequence joins TRBV6-1 and TRBJ2-7; possible D gene TRBD2, 6 bases. The V and J ends lost 0 bases and 2 bases respectively, with 8 bases between them. Germline values: CDR1 MNHNS, CDR2 SASEGT. The length of the CDR3 is 14 residues. The chain's CDR3 is CASSEAGGPYEQYF. For the CDR3, the DNA is TGTGCCAGCAGTGAAGCGGGGGGTCCCTACGAGCAGTACTTC.

The gene calls are TRBV7-2 and TRBJ2-6; D possibly corresponds to TRBD1 (5 bases). Germline loops: CDR1 SGHTA, CDR2 FQGNSA. V was clipped by 3 bases and J by 0 bases, with 12 bases between them. The CDR3 is 17 amino acids. This chain's CDR3 is CASSLMTAGSGANVLTF. In DNA form, the CDR3 reads TGTGCCAGCAGCTTGATGACAGCTGGCTCTGGGGCCAACGTCCTGACTTTC.

This rearrangement joins TRBV30 to TRBJ2-1; 15 bases agree with TRBD2. CDR1 and CDR2 from the germline V gene are GTSNPN and SVGIG (reference sequence). CDR3 length: 15 residues. Unmatched junction bases numbered 4, after V lost 2 bases and J lost 8 bases. DNA for the CDR3: TGTGCCTGGAGTTCTAGGACTAGCGGGAGGGATGAGCAGTTCTTC. It is translated as CAWSSRTSGRDEQFF.

V gene TRBV29-1 combines with J gene TRBJ2-3; 14 positions match TRBD2. The CDR3 is 15 residues long. V shed 4 bases, J shed 3 bases, and the junction held 3 bases outside the gene matches. Germline V gives CDR1 SQVTM, CDR2 ANQGSEA. The CDR3 coding sequence is TGCAGCGTTGCAGGACTAGCGGGAGGAACAGATACGCAGTATTTT. Translation gives CSVAGLAGGTDTQYF.

This clone was recorded a few times. This sequence joins TRBV25-1 and TRBJ2-5, with 9 positions matching TRBD2. CDR1 MGHDK and CDR2 SYGVNS come from the germline V gene. The V and J ends lost 1 base and 5 bases, in that order; junction bases with no gene match: 8. This CDR3 has 16 residues. The CDR3 loop reads CASSEWNSGSRETQYF. In DNA, the CDR3 is TGTGCCAGCAGTGAATGGAATAGCGGGAGCAGGGAGACCCAGTACTTC.